This T cell receptor (beta chain) was sequenced during a study of cytomegalovirus exposure and HLA in healthy donors. Comments on this clone: Its antigen is unknown.

PCR was performed using 60 Vbeta and 13 Jbeta primers. Method: immunoSEQ multiplex PCR; TCRdb's copy keeps in-frame clones and lacks some. This table holds about 130,000 clones, 70% to 85% found once. General study results and limits: A later analysis linked a missense DCLRE1C variant to TCR beta V- and J-gene trimming. An analysis that was carried out later associated 15,000 to 20,000 TCR beta sequences with HLA alleles at 0.05 false discovery rate.

The germline CDR1 and CDR2 sequences are GTSNPN and SVGIG (reference sequence). Trimming stripped 3 bases from V and 1 base from J, with 3 bases between. CDR3 size: 11 residues. The TCR sequence derives from a boy younger than 18 in good health and CMV-seronegative. This chain connects TRBV30 to TRBJ1-1; D ambiguous. The sample comprised PBMCs. CDR3: CAWRQNTEAFF. CDR3 DNA: TGTGCCTGGAGACAGAACACTGAAGCTTTCTTT.